Listed below are T cell receptor beta chains from one sample, sequenced in a study of blood T cell repertoires in COVID-19. Generated by immunoSEQ multiplex PCR, the TCRdb table keeps only in-frame clones and is missing some. The data show some 290,000 clones, 80% to 85% seen once. Input material: peripheral blood. These receptors all come from a woman in her sixties or seventies with active or convalescent COVID-19. The CDR3 runs from the conserved cysteine through the conserved F or W. Each record gives: D gene, J gene, clone size, V gene, CDR3 DNA, CDR3 protein. The D gene is left open where the match is weak. Clone size is shown for a subset of rows, as once, few, many or a class of expanded clone.

>NA|TRBJ2-6|NA|TRBV4-3
TGCGCCAGCAGCCAAGGCGGAGCTGGTTCCCTCTACGGGGCCAACGTCCTGACTTTC
CASSQGGAGSLYGANVLTF
>TRBD2|TRBJ2-1|few|TRBV4-2
TGTGCCAGCAGCCAAGTAGCGGGGGTGAAATCTGAGCAGTTCTTC
CASSQVAGVKSEQFF
>NA|TRBJ1-1|NA|TRBV6-5
TGTGCCAGCAGCCCCACCCCGACAGCGAACACTGAAGCTTTCTTT
CASSPTPTANTEAFF
>NA|TRBJ2-1|NA|TRBV6-5
TGTGCCAGCAGCCTGGGGACTGGGTCTTTGGATGAGCAGTTCTTC
CASSLGTGSLDEQFF
>NA|TRBJ1-2|NA|TRBV29-1
TGCAGCGTTGAGGCGGTGAAAAACGACTATGGCTACACCTTC
CSVEAVKNDYGYTF
>TRBD1|TRBJ2-7|once|TRBV28
TGTGCCAGCAGTTTATCTCAGGGGGCGAACTACGAGCAGTACTTC
CASSLSQGANYEQYF
>TRBD2|TRBJ2-3|NA|TRBV28
TGTGCCAGCAGCCCCGCACTAGCGGGGGGGAGAGATACGCAGTATTTT
CASSPALAGGRDTQYF
>NA|TRBJ1-1|NA|TRBV2
TGTGCCAGCAGCCAAGCCCGGGTTGGGTACACTGAAGCTTTCTTT
CASSQARVGYTEAFF
>NA|TRBJ1-6|NA|TRBV3-1/TRBV3-2
TGTGCCAGCAGTCAAAGCCCCGGGTCAAATTCACCCCTCCACTTT
CASSQSPGSNSPLHF
>NA|TRBJ2-1|NA|TRBV10-3
TGTGCCATCAGTGAGCCCAGTAGAAAGGCGGGGCAGTTCTTC
CAISEPSRKAGQFF
>NA|TRBJ2-1|NA|TRBV5-1
TGCGCCAGCACGCCCCTGCGGGGCTCCTACAATGAGCAGTTCTTC
CASTPLRGSYNEQFF
>NA|TRBJ1-2|few|TRBV28
TGTGCCAGCATCACACTTTGGGGGAGGGATGAATATGGCTACACCTTC
CASITLWGRDEYGYTF
>TRBD1|TRBJ1-1|NA|TRBV6-5
TGTGCCAGCATAGTGACAGGGACGATCACTGAAGCTTTCTTT
CASIVTGTITEAFF
>NA|TRBJ1-5|NA|TRBV30
TGTGCCTGGGGGGGAGGGGGGAATCAGCCCCAGCATTTT
CAWGGGGNQPQHF
>NA|TRBJ1-2|many|TRBV7-6
TGTGCCAGCAGCTCCACCTCCGGGATAGCTAACTATGGCTACACCTTC
CASSSTSGIANYGYTF
>NA|TRBJ2-1|NA|TRBV16
TGTGCCAGCACCTCGAGGGGGGGCCGTAATGAGCAGTTCTTC
CASTSRGGRNEQFF
>NA|TRBJ2-7|once|TRBV1
TGCACCAGCAGCCAAGAGAGAATAGCGGGAGACCCGTACGAGCAGTACTTC
CTSSQERIAGDPYEQYF
>NA|TRBJ1-6|NA|TRBV3-1/TRBV3-2
TGTGCCAGCAGCCAAGATGCCAGGGCGGACTCACCCCTCCACTTT
CASSQDARADSPLHF
>NA|TRBJ1-1|once|TRBV9
TGTGCCAGCAGCGTAGTAGGGGTGCACACTGAAGCTTTCTTT
CASSVVGVHTEAFF
>TRBD1|TRBJ1-6|NA|TRBV3-1/TRBV3-2
TGTGCCAGCAGATCTACCGGGACAGGCGGGGATTCACCCCTCCACTTT
CASRSTGTGGDSPLHF
>TRBD2|TRBJ2-5|NA|TRBV6-2/TRBV6-3
TGTGCCAGCAGTCTGACTAGCGGGGGGAAACAAGAGACCCAGTACTTC
CASSLTSGGKQETQYF
>NA|TRBJ2-5|NA|TRBV27
TGTGCCAGCAGCTCCGCGGGGCGCGGAGAGACCCAGTACTTC
CASSSAGRGETQYF
>TRBD1|TRBJ1-2|NA|TRBV7-9
TGTGCCAGCATAACAGGGGGCGCCGATGGCTACACCTTC
CASITGGADGYTF
>NA|TRBJ1-2|NA|TRBV15
TGTGCCACCAGCAGAGCCGGTGACTATGGCTACACCTTC
CATSRAGDYGYTF
>NA|TRBJ1-6|NA|TRBV5-4
TGTGCCAGCAGCTCCGATTCAGGGGAACATTCACCCCTCCACTTT
CASSSDSGEHSPLHF
>NA|TRBJ1-2|NA|TRBV19
TGTGCCAGTAGTACGAGCAGGGATCCTGGCTACACCTTC
CASSTSRDPGYTF
>TRBD2|TRBJ2-5|NA|TRBV7-9
TGTGCCAGCAGCTTAGGTAGCGGGGGGGTCGTCGAGACCCAGTACTTC
CASSLGSGGVVETQYF
>NA|TRBJ1-1|NA|TRBV6-5
TGTGCCAGCAGCGAGACAGGTTGGTCCACTGAAGCTTTCTTT
CASSETGWSTEAFF
>NA|TRBJ1-4|NA|TRBV28
TGTGCCAGCAGTTCCCAGGCAACTAATGAAAAACTGTTTTTT
CASSSQATNEKLFF
>NA|TRBJ1-3|NA|TRBV7-9
TGTGCCAGCAGCCCGCCGCAGGGGCGCTCTGGAAACACCATATATTTT
CASSPPQGRSGNTIYF
>TRBD1|TRBJ2-2|few|TRBV20-1
TGCAGTGCTAGTCGCAGGGGGCTCACCGGGGAGCTGTTTTTT
CSASRRGLTGELFF
>NA|TRBJ1-6|once|TRBV12-5
TGTGCTAGTGGTTTAGCGCCTGGCCGCGGGAGGCCACCCCTCCACTTT
CASGLAPGRGRPPLHF
>NA|TRBJ2-7|NA|TRBV3-1/TRBV3-2
TGTGCCAGCAGCCGGTACACAGGCATGAGCTCCTACGAGCAGTACTTC
CASSRYTGMSSYEQYF
>NA|TRBJ2-7|NA|TRBV2
TGTGCCAGCAGTGAAGGTACTATAGGGGGTGAGGAGCAGTACTTC
CASSEGTIGGEEQYF
>NA|TRBJ1-1|NA|TRBV6-5
TGTGCCAGCAGCGGCCTTTTAGGGGGGAACACTGAAGCTTTCTTT
CASSGLLGGNTEAFF
>TRBD1|TRBJ1-2|NA|TRBV19
TGTGCCAGCCGGGACAGACGAAACCTTTATGGCTACACCTTC
CASRDRRNLYGYTF
>NA|TRBJ1-2|NA|TRBV19
TGTGCCAGTAGTATCAACAGGGCCCTGGGTGGCTACACCTTC
CASSINRALGGYTF
>NA|TRBJ1-6|NA|TRBV19
TGTGCCAGTAGTGGGGGCCTTGAGAGGAATTCACCCCTCCACTTT
CASSGGLERNSPLHF
>TRBD1|TRBJ1-4|many|TRBV2
TGTGCCAGCAGGGTAGACAGGGGAGTTATGGAAAAACTGTTTTTT
CASRVDRGVMEKLFF
>NA|TRBJ1-1|NA|TRBV28
TGTGCCAGCAGCCTAACAGGGACCACTGAAGCTTTCTTT
CASSLTGTTEAFF
>NA|TRBJ1-4|NA|TRBV19
TGTGCCAGTAGTTTAGCGGGACACCTTAATGAAAAACTGTTTTTT
CASSLAGHLNEKLFF
>TRBD1|TRBJ2-4|once|TRBV7-2
TGTGCCAGCGGGGACAGGGGCAAAAACATTCAGTACTTC
CASGDRGKNIQYF
>TRBD2|TRBJ2-3|NA|TRBV25-1
TGTGCCAGCACGGGATGGGCTAGCGGGGGAGTGGGTACGCAGTATTTT
CASTGWASGGVGTQYF
>NA|TRBJ2-7|NA|TRBV5-4
TGTGCCAGCAGCTGGGACTCCGGCTCCTACGAGCAGTACTTC
CASSWDSGSYEQYF
>NA|TRBJ2-3|NA|TRBV5-4
TGTGCCAGCAGCTTTTCCTCCACAGATACGCAGTATTTT
CASSFSSTDTQYF
>NA|TRBJ1-1|NA|TRBV14
TGTGCCAGCGATCAGGGGTCCTGGAACACTGAAGCTTTCTTT
CASDQGSWNTEAFF
>NA|TRBJ1-3|NA|TRBV5-4
TGTGCCAGCAGCTTGGCGGGGGGAAGGAGCTCTGGAAACACCATATATTTT
CASSLAGGRSSGNTIYF
>TRBD1|TRBJ1-5|NA|TRBV10-3
TGTGCCATCAAGGACAGGGGGATCAGCCCCCAGCATTTT
CAIKDRGISPQHF
>NA|TRBJ1-6|NA|TRBV6-5
TGTGCCAGCAGGCTTCTTAGCTCCTATAATTCACCCCTCCACTTT
CASRLLSSYNSPLHF
>NA|TRBJ1-1|few|TRBV3-1/TRBV3-2
TGTGCCAGCAGCCTGAGTGGGAGCGACACTGAAGCTTTCTTT
CASSLSGSDTEAFF
>NA|TRBJ1-3|NA|TRBV5-1
TGCGCCAGCAGCCCGGATCAGGGCCCCCCTGGAAACACCATATATTTT
CASSPDQGPPGNTIYF
>NA|TRBJ2-7|few|TRBV6-5
TGTGCCAGCAGGGCCCGCAGGGAAACCTACGAGCAGTACTTC
CASRARRETYEQYF